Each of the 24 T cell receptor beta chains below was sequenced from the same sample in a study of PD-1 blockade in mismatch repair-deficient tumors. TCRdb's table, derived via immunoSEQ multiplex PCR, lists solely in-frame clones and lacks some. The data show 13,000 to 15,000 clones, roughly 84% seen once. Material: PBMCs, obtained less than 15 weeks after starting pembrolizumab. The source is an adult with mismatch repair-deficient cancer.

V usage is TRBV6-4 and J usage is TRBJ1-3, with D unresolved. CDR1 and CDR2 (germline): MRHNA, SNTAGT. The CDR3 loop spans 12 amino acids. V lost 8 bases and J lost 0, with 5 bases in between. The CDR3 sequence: CASLSSGNTIYF. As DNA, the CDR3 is TGTGCCAGCCTGAGCTCTGGAAACACCATATATTTT.

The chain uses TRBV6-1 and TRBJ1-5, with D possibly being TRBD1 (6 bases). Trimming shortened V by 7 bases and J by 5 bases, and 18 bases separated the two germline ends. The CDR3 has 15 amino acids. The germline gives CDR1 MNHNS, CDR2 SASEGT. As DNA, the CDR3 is TGTGCCAGCATACGAACCCACAGGGAGCATCAGCCCCAGCATTTT. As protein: CASIRTHREHQPQHF.

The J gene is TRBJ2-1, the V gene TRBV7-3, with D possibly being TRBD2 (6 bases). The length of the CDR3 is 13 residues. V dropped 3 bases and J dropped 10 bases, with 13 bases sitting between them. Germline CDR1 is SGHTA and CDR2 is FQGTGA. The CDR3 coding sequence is TGTGCCAGCAGCTTGGGCGGGGAGAACGAGCAGTTCTTC. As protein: CASSLGGENEQFF. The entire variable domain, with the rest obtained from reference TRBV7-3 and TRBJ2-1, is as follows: GAGVSQTPSNKVTEKGKYVELRCDPISGHTALYWYRQSLGQGPEFLIYFQGTGAADDSGLPNDRFFAVRPEGSVSTLKIQRTERGDSAVYLCASSLGGENEQFFGPGTRLTVL.

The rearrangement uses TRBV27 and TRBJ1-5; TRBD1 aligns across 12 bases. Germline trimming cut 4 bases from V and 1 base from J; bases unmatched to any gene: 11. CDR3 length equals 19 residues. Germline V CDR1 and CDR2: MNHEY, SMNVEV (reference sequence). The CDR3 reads CASSYLTGTGGLSNQPQHF. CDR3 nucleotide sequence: TGTGCCAGCAGTTACCTAACCGGGACAGGGGGCCTCAGCAATCAGCCCCAGCATTTT.

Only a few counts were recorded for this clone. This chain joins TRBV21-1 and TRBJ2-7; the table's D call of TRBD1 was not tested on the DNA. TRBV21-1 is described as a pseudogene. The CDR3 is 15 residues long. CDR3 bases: TGTGCCAGCAGCAAACGAAGGGACAGGGGCTACGAGCAGTACTTC. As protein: CASSKRRDRGYEQYF.

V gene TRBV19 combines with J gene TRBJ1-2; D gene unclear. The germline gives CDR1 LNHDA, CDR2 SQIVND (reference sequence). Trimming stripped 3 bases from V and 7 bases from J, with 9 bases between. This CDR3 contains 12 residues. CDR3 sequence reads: CASSIGGPGYTF. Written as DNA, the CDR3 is TGTGCCAGTAGTATTGGAGGGCCTGGCTACACCTTC.

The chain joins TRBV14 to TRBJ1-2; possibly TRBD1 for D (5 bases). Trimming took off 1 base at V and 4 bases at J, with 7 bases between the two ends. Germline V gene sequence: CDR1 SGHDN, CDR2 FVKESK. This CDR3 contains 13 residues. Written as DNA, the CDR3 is TGTGCCAGCAGCCAAGGACAGACCTATGGCTACACCTTC. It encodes CASSQGQTYGYTF.

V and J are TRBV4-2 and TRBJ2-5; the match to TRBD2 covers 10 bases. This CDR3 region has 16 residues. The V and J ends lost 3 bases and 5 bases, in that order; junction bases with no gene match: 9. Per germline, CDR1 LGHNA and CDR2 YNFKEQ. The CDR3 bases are TGTGCCAGCAGCCAGAGAGCGGGAGGGCCTCAGGAGACCCAGTACTTC. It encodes CASSQRAGGPQETQYF.

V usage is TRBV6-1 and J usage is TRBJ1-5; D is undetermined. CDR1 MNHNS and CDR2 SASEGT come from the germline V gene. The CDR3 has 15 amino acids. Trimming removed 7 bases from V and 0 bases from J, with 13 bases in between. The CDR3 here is CASIFSADSNQPQHF. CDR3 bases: TGTGCCAGCATCTTTTCCGCAGATAGCAATCAGCCCCAGCATTTT.

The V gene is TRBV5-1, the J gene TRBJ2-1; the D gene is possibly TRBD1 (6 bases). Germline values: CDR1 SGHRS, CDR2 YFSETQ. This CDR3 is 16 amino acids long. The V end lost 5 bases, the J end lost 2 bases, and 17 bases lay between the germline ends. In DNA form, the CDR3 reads TGCGCCAGCAGTTTCCGCACAGGGTCGCCCTACAATGAGCAGTTCTTC. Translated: CASSFRTGSPYNEQFF. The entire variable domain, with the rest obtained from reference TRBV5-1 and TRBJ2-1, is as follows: KAGVTQTPRYLIKTRGQQVTLSCSPISGHRSVSWYQQTPGQGLQFLFEYFSETQRNKGNFPGRFSGRQFSNSRSEMNVSTLELGDSALYLCASSFRTGSPYNEQFFGPGTRLTVL.

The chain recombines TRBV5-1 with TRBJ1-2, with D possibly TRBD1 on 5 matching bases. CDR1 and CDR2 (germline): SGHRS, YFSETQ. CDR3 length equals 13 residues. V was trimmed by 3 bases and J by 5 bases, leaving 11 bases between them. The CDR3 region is CASSWGGEYGYTF. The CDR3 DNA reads TGCGCCAGCAGCTGGGGAGGGGAGTATGGCTACACCTTC. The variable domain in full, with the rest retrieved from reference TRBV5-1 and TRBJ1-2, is KAGVTQTPRYLIKTRGQQVTLSCSPISGHRSVSWYQQTPGQGLQFLFEYFSETQRNKGNFPGRFSGRQFSNSRSEMNVSTLELGDSALYLCASSWGGEYGYTFGSGTRLTVV.

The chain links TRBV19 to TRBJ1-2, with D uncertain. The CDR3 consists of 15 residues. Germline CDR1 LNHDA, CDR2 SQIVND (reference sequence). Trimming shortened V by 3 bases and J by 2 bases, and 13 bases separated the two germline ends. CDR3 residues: CASSMRRGGNYGYTF. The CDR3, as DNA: TGTGCCAGTAGTATGCGCCGGGGAGGAAACTATGGCTACACCTTC. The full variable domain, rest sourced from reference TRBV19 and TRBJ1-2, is DGGITQSPKYLFRKEGQNVTLSCEQNLNHDAMYWYRQDPGQGLRLIYYSQIVNDFQKGDIAEGYSVSREKKESFPLTVTSAQKNPTAFYLCASSMRRGGNYGYTFGSGTRLTVV.

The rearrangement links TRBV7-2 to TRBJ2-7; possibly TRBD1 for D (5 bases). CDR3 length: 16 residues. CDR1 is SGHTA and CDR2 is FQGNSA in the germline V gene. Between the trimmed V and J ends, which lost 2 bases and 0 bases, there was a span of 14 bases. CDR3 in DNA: TGTGCCAGCAGCTTACCCCCAGGGCGGAGCTCCTACGAGCAGTACTTC. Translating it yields CASSLPPGRSSYEQYF.

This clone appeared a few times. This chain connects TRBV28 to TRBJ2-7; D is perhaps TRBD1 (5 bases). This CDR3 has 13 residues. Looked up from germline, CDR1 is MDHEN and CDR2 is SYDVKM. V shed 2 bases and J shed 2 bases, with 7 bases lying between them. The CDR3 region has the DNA TGTGCCAGCAGTTTAGGGGCGACCTACGAGCAGTACTTC. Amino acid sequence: CASSLGATYEQYF.

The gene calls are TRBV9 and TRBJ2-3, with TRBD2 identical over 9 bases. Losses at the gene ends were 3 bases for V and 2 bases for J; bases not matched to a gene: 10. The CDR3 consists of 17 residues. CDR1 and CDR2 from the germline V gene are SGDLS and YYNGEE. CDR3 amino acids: CASSASSLAGITDTQYF. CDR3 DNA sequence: TGTGCCAGCAGCGCCTCTTCACTAGCGGGCATCACAGATACGCAGTATTTT. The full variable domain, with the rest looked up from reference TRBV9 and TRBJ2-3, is DSGVTQTPKHLITATGQRVTLRCSPRSGDLSVYWYQQSLDQGLQFLIQYYNGEERAKGNILERFSAQQFPDLHSELNLSSLELGDSALYFCASSASSLAGITDTQYFGPGTRLTVL.

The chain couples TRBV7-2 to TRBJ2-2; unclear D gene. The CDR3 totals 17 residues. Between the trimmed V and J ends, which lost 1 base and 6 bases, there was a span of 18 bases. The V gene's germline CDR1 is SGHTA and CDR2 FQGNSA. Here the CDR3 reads CASSLDPSTLESGELFF. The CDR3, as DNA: TGTGCCAGCAGCTTAGACCCATCAACTCTAGAGTCCGGGGAGCTGTTTTTT.

CDR3 sequence reads: CASRLPTGGANQPQHF. In nucleotides, the CDR3 is TGTGCCAGCAGACTCCCCACGGGGGGGGCGAATCAGCCCCAGCATTTT. This chain connects TRBV28 to TRBJ1-5; perhaps TRBD1 as D (6 bases). This CDR3 is built from 16 residues. Germline V gives CDR1 MDHEN, CDR2 SYDVKM. With 6 bases removed from V and 4 bases from J, the gap between germline ends came to 19 bases.

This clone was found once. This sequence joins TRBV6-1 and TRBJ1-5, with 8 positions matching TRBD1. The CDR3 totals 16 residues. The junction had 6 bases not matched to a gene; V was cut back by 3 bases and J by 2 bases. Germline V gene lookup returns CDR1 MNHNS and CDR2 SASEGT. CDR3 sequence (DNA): TGTGCCAGCAGTGATCACCCGACAGGGGGCAATCAGCCCCAGCATTTT. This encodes CASSDHPTGGNQPQHF.

This CDR3 reads CASTGQGLAGELFF. The CDR3 region has the DNA TGTGCCAGCACGGGACAGGGACTTGCCGGGGAGCTGTTTTTT. V usage is TRBV2 and J usage is TRBJ2-2; 9 nucleotides align to TRBD1. In germline, CDR1 is SNHLY, CDR2 FYNNEI. This CDR3 contains 14 residues. Trimming cost V 7 bases and J 6 bases; bases outside gene matches: 6.

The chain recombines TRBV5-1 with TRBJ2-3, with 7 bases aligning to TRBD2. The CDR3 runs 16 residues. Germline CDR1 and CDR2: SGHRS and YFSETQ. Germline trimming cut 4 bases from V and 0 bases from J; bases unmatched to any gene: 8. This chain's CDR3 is CASSANLAASTDTQYF. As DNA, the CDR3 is TGCGCCAGCAGCGCCAATCTAGCGGCCAGCACAGATACGCAGTATTTT.

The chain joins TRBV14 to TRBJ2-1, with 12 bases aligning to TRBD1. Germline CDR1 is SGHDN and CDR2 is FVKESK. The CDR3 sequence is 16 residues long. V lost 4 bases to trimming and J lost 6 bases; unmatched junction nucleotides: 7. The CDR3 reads CASSLFGTGGRNEQFF. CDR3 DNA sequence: TGTGCCAGCAGCCTCTTCGGGACAGGGGGCCGCAATGAGCAGTTCTTC.

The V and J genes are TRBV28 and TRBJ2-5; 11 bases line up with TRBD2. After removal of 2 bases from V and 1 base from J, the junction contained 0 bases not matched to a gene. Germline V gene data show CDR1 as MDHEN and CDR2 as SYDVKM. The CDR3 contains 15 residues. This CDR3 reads CASSLLAGGQETQYF. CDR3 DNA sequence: TGTGCCAGCAGTTTACTAGCGGGGGGCCAAGAGACCCAGTACTTC. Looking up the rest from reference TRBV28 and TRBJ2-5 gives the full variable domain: DVKVTQSSRYLVKRTGEKVFLECVQDMDHENMFWYRQDPGLGLRLIYFSYDVKMKEKGDIPEGYSVSREKKERFSLILESASTNQTSMYLCASSLLAGGQETQYFGPGTRLLVL.

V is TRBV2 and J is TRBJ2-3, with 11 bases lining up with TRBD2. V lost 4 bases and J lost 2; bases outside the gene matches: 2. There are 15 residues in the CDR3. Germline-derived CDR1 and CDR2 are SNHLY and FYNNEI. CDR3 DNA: TGTGCCAGCAGTGGACTAGCGGGGACCACAGATACGCAGTATTTT. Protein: CASSGLAGTTDTQYF.

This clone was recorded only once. The CDR3 loop reads CASSGTANTGELFF. DNA for the CDR3: TGTGCCAGCTCGGGGACAGCGAACACCGGGGAGCTGTTTTTT. The rearrangement links TRBV7-9 to TRBJ2-2; 7 positions match TRBD1. Germline V gene lookup returns CDR1 SEHNR and CDR2 FQNEAQ (reference sequence). J gave up 0 bases and V 8 bases, and 3 bases lay outside the gene matches. CDR3 size: 14 residues. Complete variable domain (other parts from reference TRBV7-9 and TRBJ2-2): DTGVSQNPRHKITKRGQNVTFRCDPISEHNRLYWYRQTLGQGPEFLTYFQNEAQLEKSRLLSDRFSAERPKGSFSTLEIQRTEQGDSAMYLCASSGTANTGELFFGEGSRLTVL.